Listed below are T cell receptor beta chains from one sample, sequenced in a study of cytotoxic CD8 clonotypes in ibrutinib-treated CLL. Produced via immunoSEQ multiplex PCR; TCRdb's table is partial and in-frame only. The sample has 43,000 or so clones; over 50% are singletons. Source: PBMCs, taken after 24 months of ibrutinib treatment. These receptors were collected from a human donor with chronic lymphocytic leukemia. Both conserved end residues are part of each CDR3. Fields, in order: J gene, V gene, clone size, D gene, CDR3 protein, CDR3 DNA. D genes are given only for firm matches. The size entry is marked missing in some rows and otherwise reads once, few, many or a size class.

J gene: TRBJ1-2
V gene: TRBV2
clone size: many
D gene: TRBD1
CDR3 protein: CASSGRGTGLSGYTF
CDR3 DNA: TGTGCCAGCAGTGGGAGGGGGACAGGCCTTTCAGGCTACACCTTC

J gene: TRBJ2-7
V gene: TRBV7-8
clone size: few
D gene: .
CDR3 protein: CASSLEGASTYEQYF
CDR3 DNA: TGTGCCAGCAGCTTAGAAGGTGCTAGCACCTACGAGCAGTACTTC

J gene: TRBJ1-3
V gene: TRBV11-1
clone size: .
D gene: .
CDR3 protein: CASSLQVSGNTIYF
CDR3 DNA: TGTGCCAGCAGCTTACAAGTCTCTGGAAACACCATATATTTT

J gene: TRBJ1-2
V gene: TRBV2
clone size: few
D gene: TRBD1
CDR3 protein: CLTGENNYGYTF
CDR3 DNA: TGTCTCACAGGGGAAAATAACTATGGCTACACCTTC

J gene: TRBJ2-7
V gene: TRBV18
clone size: .
D gene: .
CDR3 protein: CASSLQASYEQYF
CDR3 DNA: TGTGCCAGCTCACTGCAGGCCTCCTACGAGCAGTACTTC

J gene: TRBJ2-3
V gene: TRBV5-6
clone size: .
D gene: TRBD1
CDR3 protein: CASSIRTGGSTDTQYF
CDR3 DNA: TGTGCCAGCAGCATTCGGACAGGGGGTAGCACAGATACGCAGTATTTT

J gene: TRBJ1-4
V gene: TRBV19
clone size: .
D gene: .
CDR3 protein: CASTTATNEKLFF
CDR3 DNA: TGTGCCAGTACCACTGCAACTAATGAAAAACTGTTTTTT

J gene: TRBJ1-2
V gene: TRBV29-1
clone size: .
D gene: .
CDR3 protein: CSVEEGGGPLMDGYTF
CDR3 DNA: TGCAGCGTTGAAGAGGGGGGTGGCCCCCTGATGGATGGCTACACCTTC

J gene: TRBJ2-6
V gene: TRBV5-1
clone size: .
D gene: .
CDR3 protein: CASSFFQARASGANVLTF
CDR3 DNA: TGCGCCAGCAGCTTTTTTCAGGCCAGGGCTTCTGGGGCCAACGTCCTGACTTTC

J gene: TRBJ2-2
V gene: TRBV18
clone size: .
D gene: .
CDR3 protein: CASSPEQRTGELFF
CDR3 DNA: TGTGCCAGCTCACCCGAACAAAGAACCGGGGAGCTGTTTTTT

J gene: TRBJ2-7
V gene: TRBV5-1
clone size: once
D gene: TRBD1
CDR3 protein: CASSPGQGWSYGEQYF
CDR3 DNA: TGCGCCAGCAGCCCGGGACAGGGGTGGTCCTACGGCGAGCAGTACTTC

J gene: TRBJ1-2
V gene: TRBV5-1
clone size: .
D gene: TRBD1
CDR3 protein: CASRWDRVLYGYTF
CDR3 DNA: TGCGCCAGCAGATGGGACAGAGTTCTTTATGGCTACACCTTC

J gene: TRBJ2-1
V gene: TRBV7-2
clone size: once
D gene: .
CDR3 protein: CASSSLREQFF
CDR3 DNA: TGTGCCAGCAGCAGCCTAAGAGAGCAGTTCTTC

J gene: TRBJ2-1
V gene: TRBV7-9
clone size: .
D gene: TRBD2
CDR3 protein: CASSSKGPMTSGRTEQFF
CDR3 DNA: TGTGCCAGCAGCTCAAAAGGGCCGATGACTAGCGGGAGGACTGAGCAGTTCTTC

J gene: TRBJ2-7
V gene: TRBV5-1
clone size: .
D gene: TRBD2
CDR3 protein: CASSLVAGASREQYF
CDR3 DNA: TGCGCCAGCAGCTTGGTAGCGGGAGCTAGTCGCGAGCAGTACTTC

J gene: TRBJ2-2
V gene: TRBV29-1
clone size: .
D gene: TRBD2
CDR3 protein: CSVTLGLAGAGELFF
CDR3 DNA: TGCAGCGTGACCCTCGGACTAGCGGGAGCCGGGGAGCTGTTTTTT

J gene: TRBJ2-7
V gene: TRBV5-1
clone size: .
D gene: .
CDR3 protein: CASSLPYPYEQYF
CDR3 DNA: TGCGCCAGCAGCTTACCTTACCCCTACGAGCAGTACTTC

J gene: TRBJ1-6
V gene: TRBV14
clone size: .
D gene: .
CDR3 protein: CASSQVWERGTRGALHF
CDR3 DNA: TGTGCCAGCAGCCAAGTATGGGAGAGAGGGACTAGGGGGGCCCTCCACTTT

J gene: TRBJ2-3
V gene: TRBV6-6
clone size: few
D gene: .
CDR3 protein: CASSYGGQSTDTQYF
CDR3 DNA: TGTGCCAGCAGTTACGGAGGCCAAAGCACAGATACGCAGTATTTT

J gene: TRBJ2-6
V gene: TRBV7-6
clone size: few
D gene: .
CDR3 protein: CASSLKSGSGANVLTF
CDR3 DNA: TGTGCCAGCAGCTTAAAATCAGGCTCTGGGGCCAACGTCCTGACTTTC

J gene: TRBJ2-1
V gene: TRBV7-3
clone size: .
D gene: TRBD1
CDR3 protein: CASSFLGQGQNEQFF
CDR3 DNA: TGTGCCAGCAGCTTTTTGGGACAGGGCCAAAATGAGCAGTTCTTC

J gene: TRBJ1-1
V gene: TRBV21-1
clone size: .
D gene: .
CDR3 protein: CASSKVGTGSKRGTEAFF
CDR3 DNA: .

J gene: TRBJ1-1
V gene: TRBV5-1
clone size: .
D gene: .
CDR3 protein: CASRSAVNTEAFF
CDR3 DNA: TGCGCCAGCAGATCGGCGGTAAACACTGAAGCTTTCTTT

J gene: TRBJ2-7
V gene: TRBV4-2
clone size: .
D gene: .
CDR3 protein: CASSQNPGREQYF
CDR3 DNA: TGTGCCAGCAGCCAAAATCCGGGACGCGAGCAGTACTTC

J gene: TRBJ2-7
V gene: TRBV29-1
clone size: few
D gene: .
CDR3 protein: CSVVTAPRGEQYF
CDR3 DNA: TGCAGCGTTGTTACGGCCCCCCGAGGGGAGCAGTACTTC

J gene: TRBJ2-3
V gene: TRBV19
clone size: many
D gene: TRBD2
CDR3 protein: CASSTHPGRGVGTDTQYF
CDR3 DNA: TGTGCCAGTAGTACCCATCCCGGGCGGGGGGTTGGCACAGATACGCAGTATTTT

J gene: TRBJ2-2
V gene: TRBV5-1
clone size: .
D gene: TRBD1
CDR3 protein: CASSGRQGNTGELFF
CDR3 DNA: TGCGCCAGCAGCGGGCGACAGGGTAACACCGGGGAGCTGTTTTTT

J gene: TRBJ1-5
V gene: TRBV30
clone size: .
D gene: TRBD1
CDR3 protein: CAWRQPQGNQPQHF
CDR3 DNA: TGTGCCTGGAGACAACCACAGGGGAATCAGCCCCAGCATTTT

J gene: TRBJ2-5
V gene: TRBV7-7
clone size: few
D gene: .
CDR3 protein: CASSSGDLGTTQETQYF
CDR3 DNA: TGTGCTAGCAGCTCCGGGGACCTCGGGACCACACAAGAGACCCAGTACTTC

J gene: TRBJ1-4
V gene: TRBV7-9
clone size: .
D gene: TRBD1
CDR3 protein: CASSLPIGQGDEKLFF
CDR3 DNA: TGTGCCAGCAGCCTCCCCATCGGACAGGGGGATGAAAAACTGTTTTTT

J gene: TRBJ2-7
V gene: TRBV29-1
clone size: .
D gene: TRBD1
CDR3 protein: CSVASGTGGYEQYF
CDR3 DNA: TGCAGCGTCGCCTCCGGGACAGGAGGCTACGAGCAGTACTTC

J gene: TRBJ2-7
V gene: TRBV11-2
clone size: .
D gene: .
CDR3 protein: CASSLNLISEQYF
CDR3 DNA: TGTGCCAGCAGCTTAAATCTGATTTCCGAGCAGTACTTC

J gene: TRBJ1-2
V gene: TRBV7-8
clone size: few
D gene: TRBD1
CDR3 protein: CASSRGQVFYGYTF
CDR3 DNA: TGTGCCAGCAGCAGGGGACAGGTGTTCTATGGCTACACCTTC

J gene: TRBJ2-5
V gene: TRBV5-1
clone size: .
D gene: .
CDR3 protein: CASSLVVTPGETQYF
CDR3 DNA: TGCGCCAGCAGCTTGGTTGTCACTCCCGGGGAGACCCAGTACTTC

J gene: TRBJ1-1
V gene: TRBV6-5
clone size: .
D gene: .
CDR3 protein: CASSYGGTEAFF
CDR3 DNA: TGTGCCAGCAGTTATGGGGGGACTGAAGCTTTCTTT

J gene: TRBJ2-1
V gene: TRBV29-1
clone size: .
D gene: .
CDR3 protein: CSVDRFPTGEFF
CDR3 DNA: TGCAGCGTTGACCGATTCCCTACTGGTGAGTTCTTC

J gene: TRBJ2-2
V gene: TRBV6-1
clone size: .
D gene: .
CDR3 protein: CALNNKNTGELFF
CDR3 DNA: TGTGCCTTGAATAACAAGAACACCGGGGAGCTGTTTTTT

J gene: TRBJ2-1
V gene: TRBV9
clone size: .
D gene: TRBD2
CDR3 protein: CASSVLTPGLAGVVEQFF
CDR3 DNA: TGTGCCAGCAGCGTATTAACTCCGGGACTAGCGGGAGTAGTAGAGCAGTTCTTC

J gene: TRBJ2-3
V gene: TRBV18
clone size: .
D gene: .
CDR3 protein: CASSAGVFRMADTQYF
CDR3 DNA: TGTGCCAGCTCAGCCGGGGTTTTCCGAATGGCAGATACGCAGTATTTT

J gene: TRBJ2-1
V gene: TRBV2
clone size: .
D gene: .
CDR3 protein: CASKITPSSYNEQFF
CDR3 DNA: TGTGCCAGCAAGATAACACCGAGCTCCTACAATGAGCAGTTCTTC

J gene: TRBJ2-3
V gene: TRBV7-2
clone size: .
D gene: .
CDR3 protein: CASSSGPIVLSQYF
CDR3 DNA: TGTGCCAGCAGCTCAGGACCCATAGTTCTGTCGCAGTATTTT

J gene: TRBJ1-2
V gene: TRBV7-2
clone size: .
D gene: .
CDR3 protein: CASSLYSGGYGYTF
CDR3 DNA: TGTGCCAGCAGCCTTTACTCGGGGGGCTATGGCTACACCTTC

J gene: TRBJ1-2
V gene: TRBV18
clone size: few
D gene: .
CDR3 protein: CASSPPAPTMGYGYTF
CDR3 DNA: TGTGCCAGCTCACCACCGGCCCCAACAATGGGCTATGGCTACACCTTC

J gene: TRBJ2-2
V gene: TRBV5-6
clone size: .
D gene: TRBD2
CDR3 protein: CASSLLAGPNTGELFF
CDR3 DNA: TGTGCCAGCAGCTTATTAGCGGGACCGAACACCGGGGAGCTGTTTTTT

J gene: TRBJ1-4
V gene: TRBV7-2
clone size: .
D gene: TRBD1
CDR3 protein: CASSPARTGPNEKLFF
CDR3 DNA: TGTGCCAGCAGCCCCGCGAGGACAGGACCAAATGAAAAACTGTTTTTT